This T cell receptor (beta chain) was recovered during a study of regulatory T cells in long-lasting Graves disease (dated by TCRdb to about 2021). With regard to the full study: Newly diagnosed Graves' disease patients had taken antithyroid drugs for less than 3 months. This study used TCR sequencing and RNA sequencing of peripheral blood to compare persistent Graves' disease patients against newly diagnosed Graves' disease patients. The study was conducted in China and was registered as a clinical trial. A total of 35 or so samples underwent TCR sequencing: approximately 13 from persistent and roughly 20 from newly diagnosed Graves' disease patients. The full study reports these points: Sequencing and analysis were restricted to the TCR beta chain. The authors noted that the small sample size was a limitation that may lower accuracy. The study examined only peripheral blood because the primary lesion, thyroid tissue, could not be accessed. TRBV28, TRBJ1-2 and TRBJ2-5 were preferentially used in persistent disease, while TRBV20-1 and TRBJ2-1 were favored in newly diagnosed disease. Compared with newly diagnosed patients, persistent Graves' disease patients had lower TCR Shannon entropy and fewer highly expanded clones, which suggests clonal expansion. Persistent patients shared more public clonotypes among themselves (around 2,700) than newly diagnosed patients did (about 1,000).

Reading the label with the study, this specimen's time point is: newly diagnosed GD, antithyroid drugs for less than 3 months. For both TCR sequencing and RNA sequencing, RNA was extracted from PBMCs in TRIzol. The diagnosis of Graves' disease was made according to American Thyroid Association guidelines. The patients came from an endocrinology department in Xi'an, China. From each patient, roughly 9 milliliters of peripheral blood was collected into an EDTA anticoagulant tube. Ficoll Paque Plus density gradient separation was used to isolate PBMCs, and no additional T cell sorting was done. An Agilent 2100 Bioanalyzer and agarose gel were used to check RNA quality, while a NanoDrop 2000 measured RNA concentration. From cysteine to phenylalanine, the CDR3 is 14 amino acids long. The DNA shown is the 42-base CDR3, in frame from base 1. CDR1 and CDR2 are drawn from the germline V gene (reference sequence): DFQATT, SNEGSKA.

Library preparation used multiplex PCR. Sequencing was carried out with an Illumina HiSeq 4000. iRepertoire HTBI primers and Arm-PCR amplification of CDR3 regions were used to construct TCR beta libraries. PCR products were gel purified before sequencing. As for the authors' bioinformatics: Across samples, about 64 TRBV and roughly 15 TRBJ segments were identified and used for gene usage analysis of CDR3 amino acid clonotypes. COPE and FqMerger were used to merge the filtered high-quality paired reads into contigs. BLAST was used to align contigs to IMGT TRBV, TRBD and TRBJ reference genes, and CDR3 was defined according to IMGT. Any clonotype with a frequency above 0.1% was classified as a highly expanded clone. Shannon entropy was used to measure repertoire diversity, and the Gini coefficient was used to measure V-J evenness. A clonotype was considered public if more than one individual shared it. TCRdb reprocessing: public reads trimmed at Q25 with fastp, clones called with MiXCR, in-frame beta chains kept. Rows with a matching CDR3 protein are joined into one entry that keeps the most common DNA and genes. These V and J calls are TCRdb output, not the study's own analysis. Across this sample there are about 530,000 distinct CDR3 sequences, with about 16% seen only once. 25% of the sample goes to the ten largest clones.

A word on this clonotype: Its antigen target is currently unknown. An end of the junction differs from the germline gene, which may be a read error.

The same specimen was also included in a second study, on T cells in Graves' hyperthyroidism and ophthalmopathy. That second publication adds: A patient counted as having stable Graves' hyperthyroidism if no progression to ophthalmopathy occurred over 18 months of follow-up. Hyperthyroidism patients were newly diagnosed, with disease duration under 2 months, and aged 18 to 65 years. Patients with uncontrolled infections, other autoimmune diseases, pregnancy or lactation were excluded. Diagnoses were established on the basis of clinical symptoms, serum thyroxine and TRAb, thyroid ultrasound, and orbital computed tomography. For the first round of RT-PCR on the TCR CDR3, the HTBI primer set was used together with the Qiagen OneStep RT-PCR kit. Most expanded thyroid clonotypes (frequency above 0.001) were also found in blood, which suggests that blood repertoires may mirror thyroid immune responses. In cross-validation, a model built on a 13 V-J signature told ophthalmopathy apart from stable hyperthyroidism with 87.88% sensitivity and about 81% specificity, and in testing the same model reached 80%/75%. In validation, progression to ophthalmopathy was predicted by the model with around 71% sensitivity and just over 72% specificity, a median of around 6.5 months before onset. To identify distinguishing TCR V-J signatures, a discovery cohort of roughly 100 patients was used, comprising some 45 with Graves' ophthalmopathy and approximately 58 with stable Graves' hyperthyroidism. Prospective prediction of ophthalmopathy was tested in an independent validation cohort of 18 to 20 hyperthyroidism patients and approximately 17 patients who later progressed to ophthalmopathy. The roughly 94 discovery patients were randomly divided into training and test sets at a 7:3 ratio. Thyroid tissue and blood T-cell repertoires from about six Graves' hyperthyroidism patients were also compared in the study. Following sampling, methimazole starting at 30 mg daily was given to hyperthyroidism patients, and high-dose intravenous methylprednisolone was given to ophthalmopathy patients. The libraries were constructed in a second round of multiplex PCR and then size-selected and purified. The libraries were sequenced on an Illumina HiSeq2000 using paired-end 100 bp reads. Raw data were processed with SOAPnuke, discarding reads with adapters, uncalled bases, mean Phred below 15, or no exact constant-primer or identifier match. COPE v1.2.5 was used to merge the high-quality paired reads, and each unique nucleotide sequence was defined as a clonotype. MiTCR v1.1 was used to align the clonotypes against IMGT TRBV, TRBD and TRBJ reference segments. The analysis was restricted to V-J combinations with a frequency above 0.0001, which together covered roughly 99% of the repertoires. The TCS score was defined as F50 (clonal expansion) divided by E x V (chaos), with BLOSUM62-based TCRdist calculated between CDR3 peptides within each V-J. Welch's t-statistics and random forest reduced some 510 V-J features to around 14, which were used in a naive Bayes classifier (R e1071). Sample size was not statistically predetermined, and investigators were not blinded to group allocation. The paper reports TCR Vbeta CDR3 sequencing of roughly 140 peripheral blood samples: 40 to 45 ophthalmopathy, fewer than 85 hyperthyroidism and approximately 17 progressor patients.

Here the chain combines TRBV20-1 and TRBJ1-1; TRBD1 fits 10 bases in the junction. The source material was peripheral blood mononuclear cells (PBMCs), sampled at new diagnosis, from a patient treated with antithyroid drugs. The sequence was collected from a middle-aged woman with Graves disease. Donor details come from another sample of the same person, matched by shared clones. The DNA reads as follows: TGCAATGCTAACCGACAGGGGGCAGAAACTGAAGCTTTCTTT. Its protein reads: CNANRQGAETEAFF.